This T cell receptor beta chain was documented in a study of response to subunit inactivated influenza vaccine (dated by TCRdb to the late 2010s). About the full investigation: Deep quantitative profiling of the T cell receptor repertoire was used in the study to follow responses to a trivalent subunit inactivated influenza vaccine. Beyond this particular receptor, the publication reports: It was suggested by the authors that each seasonal influenza vaccination may recruit only a limited number of new T cells.

Libraries were built with RT-PCR. Instrument used: Illumina HiSeq 2500. TCRdb itself trimmed the public reads at Q25 with fastp, ran MiXCR and retained productive beta chains. Rows matching on CDR3 protein sequence are summarized as one entry with the most common DNA and genes. The sample has 530,000 or so distinct CDR3 sequences on record, about an eighth of them singletons. About 10% of the sample comes from the top ten. Its CDR3 holds 16 amino acids, cysteine through phenylalanine. The only DNA kept is the CDR3, 48 bases in frame from the first base. The V end loses 6 bases and the J end loses 1 base, and a stretch of 15 bases separates them. Worth noting for this clonotype: Its recognized antigen is unknown. Nothing much larger sits one base from this clone, and base qualities are not available.

This sequence uses TRBV12-3 or TRBV12-4 and TRBJ2-2; D gene: possibly TRBD2, on 6 matching bases. The material was PBMCs from blood, obtained on the day of vaccination. The source is a man aged 50 to 59 who received an inactivated influenza vaccine. Donor details come from another sample of the same person, matched by shared clones. Here is the DNA: TGTGCCAGCAGCCCCGGGACTGTGGGGAACACCGGGGAGCTGTTTTTT. Translated, it gives CASSPGTVGNTGELFF.